These 27 T cell receptor beta chains originate from one sample sequenced in a study of T cells in Graves' hyperthyroidism and ophthalmopathy. Authors of the study amplified TCR beta CDR3 regions from RNA transcripts. HTBI primers were employed in a first-round RT-PCR of the TCR CDR3. TCRdb re-called the multiplex PCR reads through MiXCR, storing one row per CDR3 protein. This sample has about 360,000 distinct CDR3 sequences, with just under 25% found just once. Specimen: blood. Every receptor here comes from a man aged 45-60 years with Graves' hyperthyroidism.

The sample holds a few counts of this clonotype. The chain employs TRBV3-1 and TRBJ2-2; 8 nucleotides line up with TRBD2. Trimming took 2 bases from V and 0 from J; bases not matched to a gene: 8. The CDR3 is made up of 18 amino acids. Germline V gene lookup returns CDR1 LGHDT and CDR2 YNNKEL (reference sequence). The CDR3 region has the DNA TGTGCCAGCAGCCAAACGGTTGGCGGGAGGACGAACACCGGGGAGCTGTTTTTT. Translated, it gives CASSQTVGGRTNTGELFF.

There are many counts of this clonotype. This chain links TRBV7-3 with TRBJ2-3, with a tentative D call TRBD2 (6 bases). CDR1 is SGHTA and CDR2 is FQGTGA in the germline V gene. Trimming took off 3 bases at V and 1 base at J, with 8 bases between the two ends. The CDR3 runs to 14 residues. CDR3 in amino acids: CASSFGSRTDTQYF. CDR3 coding DNA: TGTGCCAGCAGCTTCGGGAGCCGCACAGATACGCAGTATTTT.

The gene calls are TRBV24-1 and TRBJ2-2; D not certain. From germline, CDR1 is KGHDR and CDR2 SFDVKD. The CDR3 covers 13 residues. Trimming shortened V by 8 bases and J by 0 bases, and 6 bases separated the two germline ends. Here the CDR3 DNA reads TGTGCCACCAAAGGTGCGAACACCGGGGAGCTGTTTTTT. Encoded protein: CATKGANTGELFF.

This clonotype was detected only a few times. The J gene is TRBJ2-4, the V gene TRBV7-3; TRBD2 matches at 10 bases. Trimming removed 6 bases from V and 11 bases from J; junction bases left unmatched: 10. The CDR3 has 14 amino acids. Germline V gene lookup returns CDR1 SGHTA and CDR2 FQGTGA. In nucleotides, the CDR3 is TGTGCCAGCAGTGTGAGCGGGAGGGTCAGTTTTCAGTACTTC. Protein: CASSVSGRVSFQYF.

The V call is TRBV19, the J call TRBJ2-3, with D perhaps TRBD1 or TRBD2 (5 bases each). Trimming removed 7 bases at V and 1 base at J, with 12 bases between. CDR1 and CDR2 from the germline V gene are LNHDA and SQIVND (reference sequence). This CDR3 contains 14 residues. The DNA for the CDR3 is TGTGCCAGTAAACTAGTAGGGGGCACAGATACGCAGTATTTT. Encoded protein: CASKLVGGTDTQYF.

This clonotype showed up many times. The V and J genes are TRBV20-1 and TRBJ2-7, with 8 bases fitting TRBD1. CDR3 length: 12 amino acids. Germline values: CDR1 DFQATT, CDR2 SNEGSKA (reference sequence). V shed 4 bases and J 4 bases; nucleotides not matched to a gene: 3. The CDR3 region is CSATGQGYEQYF. CDR3 coding DNA: TGCAGTGCTACCGGACAGGGTTACGAGCAGTACTTC.

This chain joins TRBV12-3 or TRBV12-4 and TRBJ1-1; TRBD1 is a possible D gene (5 bases). V gave up 7 bases and J gave up 5 bases, with 14 bases separating them. There are 13 residues in the CDR3. CDR3 protein: CASIKEGSTEAFF. CDR3 sequence (DNA): TGTGCCAGCATCAAGGAGGGGTCGACTGAAGCTTTCTTT.

This clonotype was seen only once. V is TRBV5-1 and J is TRBJ1-4, with D unresolved. V lost 0 bases and J 10 bases, leaving 10 bases between the germline ends. The CDR3 contains 13 residues. From germline, CDR1 is SGHRS and CDR2 YFSETQ. CDR3: CASSLEVEGKLFF. In DNA, the CDR3 is TGCGCCAGCAGCTTGGAGGTGGAGGGAAAACTGTTTTTT.

This sequence joins TRBV12-3 or TRBV12-4 and TRBJ2-7, with 8 bases lining up with TRBD2. The CDR3 has 13 residues. J was trimmed by 2 bases and V by 8 bases; bases with no gene match: 5. The CDR3 protein is CASSTSETYEQYF. The DNA for the CDR3 is TGTGCCAGCTCGACTAGCGAAACCTACGAGCAGTACTTC.

This clonotype was observed many times. The chain carries TRBV2 and TRBJ2-7, with D uncertain. V was shortened by 5 bases and J by 3 bases, with 5 bases between the two germline ends. The CDR3 spans 11 residues. Per germline, CDR1 SNHLY and CDR2 FYNNEI. CDR3 bases: TGTGCCAGCAGTAACCACTACGAGCAGTACTTC. Amino acid sequence: CASSNHYEQYF.

This clonotype was counted only a few times. The CDR3 DNA is TGCAGCGTTGAAAACGGCCACGGGGAGCAGTTCTTC. Translation gives CSVENGHGEQFF. The chain combines TRBV29-1 with TRBJ2-1; the D is unclear. CDR1 and CDR2 from the germline V gene are SQVTM and ANQGSEA. The CDR3 has 12 amino acids. Trimming shortened V by 2 bases and J by 10 bases, and 12 bases separated the two germline ends.

This clonotype has at least ten counts. This chain connects TRBV29-1 to TRBJ1-1; 11 bases align to TRBD1. CDR3 length equals 12 residues. Germline V gene lookup returns CDR1 SQVTM and CDR2 ANQGSEA. J was trimmed by 11 bases and V by 6 bases; bases with no gene match: 8. The CDR3 DNA follows: TGCAGCGTGGCGGGACAGGGGGTTGAGGCTTTCTTT. Encoded protein: CSVAGQGVEAFF.

The rearrangement uses TRBV3-1 and TRBJ2-7; TRBD2 matches 9 bases. The germline gives CDR1 LGHDT, CDR2 YNNKEL (reference sequence). J gave up 4 bases and V 1 base, and 8 bases lay outside the gene matches. There are 16 residues in the CDR3. The CDR3 DNA is TGTGCCAGCAGCCAAGGGTTTCTAGCGGGACAGTACGAGCAGTACTTC. It is translated as CASSQGFLAGQYEQYF.

The chain couples TRBV20-1 to TRBJ2-2; 10 nucleotides agree with TRBD2. V dropped 0 bases and J dropped 7; count of bases not matched to a gene: 5. The CDR3 has 15 amino acids. The germline V gene encodes CDR1 DFQATT and CDR2 SNEGSKA (reference sequence). CDR3 region: CSARDPSGRVGELFF. As DNA, the CDR3 is TGCAGTGCTAGAGATCCAAGCGGGAGGGTCGGGGAGCTGTTTTTT.

This clonotype was detected ten times or more. This chain links TRBV30 with TRBJ2-3; 7 nucleotides match TRBD1. Germline CDR1 and CDR2: GTSNPN and SVGIG (reference sequence). This CDR3 is built from 15 residues. Trimming took 0 bases from V and 2 from J; bases not matched to a gene: 5. The CDR3 DNA follows: TGTGCCTGGAGTGTCGGGGACAGATACACAGATACGCAGTATTTT. Translating it yields CAWSVGDRYTDTQYF. Filled out from reference TRBV30 and TRBJ2-3, the complete variable domain reads SQTIHQWPATLVQPVGSPLSLECTVEGTSNPNLYWYRQAAGRGLQLLFYSVGIGQISSEVPQNLSASRPQDRQFILSSKKLLLSDSGFYLCAWSVGDRYTDTQYFGPGTRLTVL.

V is TRBV27 and J is TRBJ1-6; no firm D call. The V and J ends lost 3 bases and 11 bases respectively, with 14 bases between them. Germline V gene sequence: CDR1 MNHEY, CDR2 SMNVEV (reference sequence). CDR3 length equals 14 residues. CDR3 region: CASSFPNRAAPLHF. For the CDR3, the DNA is TGTGCCAGCAGTTTCCCGAATAGGGCAGCACCCCTCCACTTT.

This clonotype was counted a few times. CDR3 protein: CATSDSIGTQYF. Here the CDR3 DNA reads TGTGCCACCAGTGATTCCATCGGTACGCAGTATTTT. The chain couples TRBV24-1 to TRBJ2-3, with D hard to call. Trimming cost V 2 bases and J 8 bases, with 7 bases left between them. The germline V gene has CDR1 KGHDR and CDR2 SFDVKD. The CDR3 extends over 12 amino acids.

This clonotype was found a few times. V is TRBV20-1 and J is TRBJ2-4; a weak D match, TRBD2 (6 bases). The germline CDR1 and CDR2 sequences are DFQATT and SNEGSKA (reference sequence). The CDR3 length is 15 residues. The V end was cut by 0 bases, the J end by 0 bases, with 9 bases between. CDR3 loop: CSARDQGLAKNIQYF. CDR3 DNA sequence: TGCAGTGCTAGAGATCAGGGACTAGCCAAAAACATTCAGTACTTC.

In this sample, this clonotype turned up a few times. The rearrangement uses TRBV13 and TRBJ2-7; 14 positions agree with TRBD2. Germline CDR1 is PRHDT and CDR2 is FYEKMQ (reference sequence). This CDR3 region has 16 residues. Trimming at V came to 6 bases and at J to 1 base, leaving 5 bases not matched to a gene. Written as DNA, the CDR3 is TGTGCCAGCAGAAGAGGACTAGCGGGAGGATCCTACGAGCAGTACTTC. It codes for CASRRGLAGGSYEQYF.

Only a few counts were recorded for this clonotype. The chain is built from TRBV28 and TRBJ1-1; 7 bases fit TRBD1. The ends lost 6 bases at V and 1 base at J; junction bases unmatched: 5. The germline V gene has CDR1 MDHEN and CDR2 SYDVKM. The CDR3 consists of 14 residues. CDR3 in DNA: TGTGCCAGCAGGCCCGGGACAGCGAACACTGAAGCTTTCTTT. Translation gives CASRPGTANTEAFF.

The chain has TRBV5-1 and TRBJ1-5; unclear D gene. CDR3 length: 13 residues. Germline values: CDR1 SGHRS, CDR2 YFSETQ. Trimming took off 4 bases at V and 2 bases at J, with 7 bases between the two ends. The CDR3 bases are TGCGCCAGCAGCCCGGAGCGCAATCAGCCCCAGCATTTT. Translated: CASSPERNQPQHF.

This clonotype occurred many times. V is TRBV12-3 or TRBV12-4 and J is TRBJ2-1; D ambiguous. V was clipped by 3 bases and J by 6 bases, with 6 bases between them. The CDR3 extends over 12 amino acids. CDR3 loop: CASSFAPNEQFF. The CDR3 DNA is TGTGCCAGCAGTTTTGCCCCCAATGAGCAGTTCTTC.

This clonotype was seen a few times. The rearrangement joins TRBV6-1 to TRBJ2-5; the D is unclear. The CDR3 loop spans 17 amino acids. CDR1 and CDR2 from the germline V gene are MNHNS and SASEGT. The ends were cut back, 6 bases at V and 2 bases at J, with 22 bases in the middle. CDR3 loop: CASSPRPGHPVQETQYF. The CDR3 DNA reads as TGTGCCAGCAGCCCCCGCCCTGGGCACCCTGTACAAGAGACCCAGTACTTC.

Only a few counts were recorded for this clonotype. The rearrangement uses TRBV19 and TRBJ1-1, with D perhaps matching TRBD1 (5 bases). V was shortened by 0 bases and J by 6 bases, with 5 bases between the two germline ends. The CDR3 sequence is 12 residues long. From germline, CDR1 is LNHDA and CDR2 SQIVND (reference sequence). CDR3 in amino acids: CASSIDRAEAFF. Here the CDR3 DNA reads TGTGCCAGTAGTATAGACAGGGCTGAAGCTTTCTTT. The variable domain in full, completed from reference TRBV19 and TRBJ1-1, reads DGGITQSPKYLFRKEGQNVTLSCEQNLNHDAMYWYRQDPGQGLRLIYYSQIVNDFQKGDIAEGYSVSREKKESFPLTVTSAQKNPTAFYLCASSIDRAEAFFGQGTRLTVV.

This clonotype was seen ten or more times. The chain has TRBV6-1 and TRBJ2-1; 8 bases align to TRBD2. The CDR3 has 14 residues. V lost 6 bases, J lost 2 bases, and 3 bases stayed unmatched. Germline lookup yields CDR1 MNHNS and CDR2 SASEGT. The CDR3 DNA follows: TGTGCCAGCAGGCGGGAGGCCGCCTACAATGAGCAGTTCTTC. It specifies CASRREAAYNEQFF.

V usage is TRBV6-1 and J usage is TRBJ2-5; D unresolved. This CDR3 has 14 residues. V lost 3 bases, J lost 3 bases, and 11 bases lay in between. Germline-derived CDR1 and CDR2 are MNHNS and SASEGT. The CDR3 region has the DNA TGTGCCAGCAGTGAGATGTGGGGTGAAGAGACCCAGTACTTC. Protein product: CASSEMWGEETQYF.

In this sample, this clonotype turned up a few times. This chain joins TRBV7-2 and TRBJ2-1; TRBD2 agrees at 15 bases. The length of the CDR3 is 17 residues. V trimming: 4 bases; J trimming: 5 bases; junction bases outside the gene matches: 6. From germline, CDR1 is SGHTA and CDR2 FQGNSA. The CDR3 sequence is CASSSRTSGRADNEQFF. The DNA of the CDR3 is TGTGCCAGCAGCTCCCGGACTAGCGGGAGGGCCGACAATGAGCAGTTCTTC.